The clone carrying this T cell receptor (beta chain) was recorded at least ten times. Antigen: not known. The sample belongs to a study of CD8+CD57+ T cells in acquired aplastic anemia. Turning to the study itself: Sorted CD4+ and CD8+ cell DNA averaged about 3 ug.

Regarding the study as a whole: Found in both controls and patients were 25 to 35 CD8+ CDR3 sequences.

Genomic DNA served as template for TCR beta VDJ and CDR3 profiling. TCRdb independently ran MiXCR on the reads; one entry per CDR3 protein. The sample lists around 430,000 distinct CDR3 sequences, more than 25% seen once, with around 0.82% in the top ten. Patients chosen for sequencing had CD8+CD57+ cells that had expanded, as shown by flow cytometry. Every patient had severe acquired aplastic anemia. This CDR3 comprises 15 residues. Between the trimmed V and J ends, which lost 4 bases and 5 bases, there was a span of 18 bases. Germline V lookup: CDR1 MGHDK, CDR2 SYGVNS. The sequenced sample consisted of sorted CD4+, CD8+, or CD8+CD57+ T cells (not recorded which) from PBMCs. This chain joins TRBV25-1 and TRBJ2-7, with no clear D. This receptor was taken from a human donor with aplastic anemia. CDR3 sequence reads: CASSARRPGSHEQYF. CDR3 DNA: TGTGCCAGCAGTGCCAGGCGGCCAGGTAGCCACGAGCAGTACTTC.